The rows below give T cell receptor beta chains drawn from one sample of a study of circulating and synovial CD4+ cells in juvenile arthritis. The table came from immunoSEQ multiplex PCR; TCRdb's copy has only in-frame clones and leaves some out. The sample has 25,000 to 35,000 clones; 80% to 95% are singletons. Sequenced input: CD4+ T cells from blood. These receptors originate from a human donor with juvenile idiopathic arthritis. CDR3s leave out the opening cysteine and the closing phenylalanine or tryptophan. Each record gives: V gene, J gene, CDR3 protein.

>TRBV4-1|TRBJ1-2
ASSQEGGAMNYGYT
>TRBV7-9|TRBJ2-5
ASSLDRGIRETQY
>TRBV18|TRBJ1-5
ASSRGNSNQPQH
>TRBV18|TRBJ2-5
ASSLTGGQETQY
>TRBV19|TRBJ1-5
ASSVTGNGVQPQH
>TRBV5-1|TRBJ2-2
ASSSGTSSNTGELF
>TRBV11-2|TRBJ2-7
ASSLMGTGSYEQY
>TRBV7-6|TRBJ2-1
ASRPQATSGYNEQF
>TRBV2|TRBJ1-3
ASRDTGNTIY
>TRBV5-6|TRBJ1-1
ASSLRNTEAF
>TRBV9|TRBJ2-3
ASSAHTDTQY
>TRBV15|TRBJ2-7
ATSRPPGQGSEQY
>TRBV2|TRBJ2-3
ASSRKPAGTGLNDTQY
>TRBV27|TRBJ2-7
ASSFRTRGYEQY
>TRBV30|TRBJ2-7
AWTRGPYEQY
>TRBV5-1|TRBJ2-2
ASSSQGWTGELF
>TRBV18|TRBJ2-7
ASGVTTTYEQY
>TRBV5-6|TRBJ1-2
ASSSPTGKDNYGYT